This T cell receptor beta chain came from a study of blood T cells in healthy people across ages. No fewer than 6 million PBMCs went into each sample. Sample-barcoded 5' priming and a J-beta primer mix drove a second PCR of about 6 to 12 cycles. TCRdb re-derived calls from the 5' RACE reads in MiXCR, one entry per CDR3 protein. The table lists hundreds of thousands of distinct CDR3 sequences, roughly 60% of them singletons. Study-level results: Naive CD4+ cells and diversity were both higher in long-lived donors than in aged donors.

A note on this clonotype: Its antigen is not identified.

Germline CDR1 LGHDT, CDR2 YNNKEL (reference sequence). The CDR3 covers 11 residues. This TCR was recovered from a man aged 25 to 45 in good health. The sequenced sample consisted of blood. This chain connects TRBV3-1 to TRBJ2-1; weak D call: TRBD1 (6 bases). The CDR3 sequence: CGGRVPYEQFF. CDR3 in DNA: TGTGGGGGGCGCGTCCCCTACGAGCAGTTCTTC.